This T cell receptor beta chain was observed in a study of beta chain features in type 1 diabetes. Findings and caveats of the study: A potential influence of HLA type upon TCRB rearrangement remained unresolved herein. The study found moderately but significantly shorter TCRB CDR3s in all four CD4+ subsets of Type 1 diabetes patients.

Regarding this clone: What it binds is not known.

The authors reverse transcribed all of the isolated RNA, so sequencing captured expressed TCRB transcripts. Produced via immunoSEQ multiplex PCR; TCRdb's table is partial and in-frame only. The repertoire has 500,000 to 800,000 clones, 9.5% to 15% of them found once; the top ten carry more than 0.09%. The CDR3 has 15 residues. The trim removed 0 bases at V and 2 bases at J, leaving 2 bases unmatched. Germline V gene sequence: CDR1 MNHEY, CDR2 SVGAGI. This chain uses TRBV6-5 with TRBJ2-3; 7 bases are shared with TRBD2. This sequence was found in a man aged 25 to 40 with type 1 diabetes. What was sequenced was naive CD4+ T cells from blood. CDR3 sequence reads: CASSYSAGDTDTQYF. The CDR3 DNA reads as TGTGCCAGCAGTTACTCTGCGGGGGACACAGATACGCAGTATTTT.